A selection of T cell receptor beta chains follows, all from one sample in a study of blood T cell repertoires in COVID-19. The method was immunoSEQ multiplex PCR; TCRdb's version includes in-frame clones alone and lacks a portion of them. The top ten clones hold more than 2% of a sample with 80,000 or so clones, roughly nine tenths of them seen once. Material: peripheral blood. The receptors originated from a middle-aged man with acute or convalescent COVID-19. CDR3s include the opening cysteine and the closing phenylalanine or tryptophan. D genes are given only for firm matches.

TRBV28	NA	TRBJ2-1	TGTGCCAGCGGACCGGGGGTCGATGAGCAGTTCTTC	CASGPGVDEQFF
TRBV3-1/TRBV3-2	TRBD1	TRBJ1-3	TGTGCCAGCAGCCACAAGTGGGACAGCTACTCTGGAAACACCATATATTTT	CASSHKWDSYSGNTIYF
TRBV6-5	TRBD1	TRBJ1-3	TGTGCCAGCACTCACCCAGGGGGGGGAAACACCATATATTTT	CASTHPGGGNTIYF
TRBV5-1	TRBD1	TRBJ2-5	TGCGCCAGCAGCCGGCGACAGGGTATGGAGACCCAGTACTTC	CASSRRQGMETQYF
TRBV9	NA	TRBJ2-5	TGTGCCAGCAGCCTTCGAGACAGCCAAGAGACCCAGTACTTC	CASSLRDSQETQYF
TRBV7-2	TRBD2	TRBJ2-5	TGTGCCAGCAGCTTTGCGGGGGAAGAGACCCAGTACTTC	CASSFAGEETQYF
TRBV19	NA	TRBJ1-1	TGTGCCAGTGCCATGGGGACTGACACTGAAGCTTTCTTT	CASAMGTDTEAFF
TRBV18	NA	TRBJ1-1	TGTGCCAGCTCACTCAGCCAGGGGAACACTGAAGCTTTCTTT	CASSLSQGNTEAFF
TRBV2	TRBD1	TRBJ2-3	TGTGCCAGCAGTCAAGACAGGGGGAGTGGAGATACGCAGTATTTT	CASSQDRGSGDTQYF
TRBV19	NA	TRBJ2-2	TGTGCCAGTAGTTTGCTTTTACCCGAGGGTTCCGGGGAGCTGTTTTTT	CASSLLLPEGSGELFF
TRBV9	NA	TRBJ2-3	TGTGCCAGCAGCGTAGGCTCTGGACTATACACAGATACGCAGTATTTT	CASSVGSGLYTDTQYF
TRBV5-1	TRBD1	TRBJ2-7	TGCGCCAGCAGCTTGGCCAGGGGACAGGCGACGAGGGAGCAGTACTTC	CASSLARGQATREQYF
TRBV6-5	NA	TRBJ1-1	TGTGCCAGCCACGGCATCAGGGTTAACACTGAAGCTTTCTTT	CASHGIRVNTEAFF
TRBV19	TRBD1	TRBJ2-3	TGTGCCAGTAGTATAGGGGGGACAGGAGAAGATACGCAGTATTTT	CASSIGGTGEDTQYF
TRBV5-1	TRBD2	TRBJ2-2	TGCGCCAGCAGCTCCTTAGCGGGAAACACCGGGGAGCTGTTTTTT	CASSSLAGNTGELFF
TRBV11-2	NA	TRBJ2-7	TGTGCCAGCAGCTTAGCGCGTCATAACTACGAGCAGTACTTC	CASSLARHNYEQYF
TRBV2	NA	TRBJ1-1	TGTGCCAGCAGTGCACAGGTGAGAGTTTTCTTT	CASSAQVRVFF